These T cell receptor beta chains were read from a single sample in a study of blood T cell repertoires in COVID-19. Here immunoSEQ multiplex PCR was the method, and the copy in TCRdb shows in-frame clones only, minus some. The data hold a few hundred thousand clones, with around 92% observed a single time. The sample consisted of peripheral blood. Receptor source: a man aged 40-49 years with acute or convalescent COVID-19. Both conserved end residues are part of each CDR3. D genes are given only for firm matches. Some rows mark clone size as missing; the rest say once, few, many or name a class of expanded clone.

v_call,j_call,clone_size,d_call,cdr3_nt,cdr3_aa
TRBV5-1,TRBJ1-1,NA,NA,TGCGCCAGCAGCTTGGGGGAGAGGACTGAAGCTTTCTTT,CASSLGERTEAFF
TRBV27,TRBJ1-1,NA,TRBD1,TGTGCCAGCAGCCACGGACAGGTCGCTTTCTTT,CASSHGQVAFF
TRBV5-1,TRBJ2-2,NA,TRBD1,TGCGCCAGCAGCACGGGACAGGTTTTCACCGGGGAGCTGTTTTTT,CASSTGQVFTGELFF
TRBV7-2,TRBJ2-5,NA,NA,TGTGCCAGCAGCTTAATTGGACAGCTACAAGAGACCCAGTACTTC,CASSLIGQLQETQYF
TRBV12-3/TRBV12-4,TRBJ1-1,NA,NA,TGTGCCAGCAGTAGGGGGTCGGGCACTGAAGCTTTCTTT,CASSRGSGTEAFF
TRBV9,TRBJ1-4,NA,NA,TGTGCCAGCAGCGTAGGACAGTATAATGAAAAACTGTTTTTT,CASSVGQYNEKLFF
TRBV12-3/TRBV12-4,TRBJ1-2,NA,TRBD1,TGTGCCAGCAGTTACACCGGGACAGGGGGCTACACCTTC,CASSYTGTGGYTF
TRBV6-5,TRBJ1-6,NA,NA,TGTGCCAGCAGGGAGGGAAAGAATTCACCCCTCCACTTT,CASREGKNSPLHF
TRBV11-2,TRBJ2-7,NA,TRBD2,TGTGCCAGCAGCTTATCAGTCGGGGGGGCGGGAGAGGGTGACGAGCAGTACTTC,CASSLSVGGAGEGDEQYF
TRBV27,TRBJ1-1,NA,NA,TGTGCCAGCAGTTTGCAGGGTCCCAATGAAGCTTTCTTT,CASSLQGPNEAFF
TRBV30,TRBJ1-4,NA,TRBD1,TGTGCCTGGAGTGTGTGGACAGGGAAGTTTCAAAAACTGTTTTTT,CAWSVWTGKFQKLFF
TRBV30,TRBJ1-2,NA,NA,TGTGCCTGGAGCAAGACGGCCGGGACCGGGACTCTTTCGGGTGGCTACACCTTC,CAWSKTAGTGTLSGGYTF
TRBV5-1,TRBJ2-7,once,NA,TGCGCCAGCAGCGTTTTAGATGAGCAGTACTTC,CASSVLDEQYF
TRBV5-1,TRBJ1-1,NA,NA,TGCGCCAGCAGCTTGGCGGCGGACACTGAAGCTTTCTTT,CASSLAADTEAFF
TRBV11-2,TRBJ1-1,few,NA,TGTGCCAGCAGCTTAGTAATCGGGGGAAGGTGGACTGAAGCTTTCTTT,CASSLVIGGRWTEAFF
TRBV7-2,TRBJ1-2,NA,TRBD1,TGTGCCAGCAGCCCGGGGGGACAGGGGAGGCATGGCTACACCTTC,CASSPGGQGRHGYTF
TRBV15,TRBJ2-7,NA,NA,TGTGCCACCAGCGCCCGAAGAGGCAGCTCCTACGAGCAGTACTTC,CATSARRGSSYEQYF
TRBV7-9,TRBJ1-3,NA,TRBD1,TGTGCCAGCAGCTTCGACAGGGGGTCATTATATTTT,CASSFDRGSLYF
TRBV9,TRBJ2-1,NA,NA,TGTGCCAGCAGCGTTGGTGGCGGTCTCCAGTTCTTC,CASSVGGGLQFF
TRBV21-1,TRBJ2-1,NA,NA,TGTGCCAGCAGCAAAGCCGATTGGACTAGCGGGGCCAATGAGCAGTTCTTC,CASSKADWTSGANEQFF
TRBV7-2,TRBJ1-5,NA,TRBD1,TGTGCCAGCAGCTTCCTCGGACAGGGAGGTGAGCCCCAGCATTTT,CASSFLGQGGEPQHF
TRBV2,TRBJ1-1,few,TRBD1,TGTGCCAGCAGTGCTCGGACAGGGAACACTGAAGCTTTCTTT,CASSARTGNTEAFF
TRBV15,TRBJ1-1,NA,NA,TGTGCCACCAGCAGGGGGCAAAACACTGAAGCTTTCTTT,CATSRGQNTEAFF
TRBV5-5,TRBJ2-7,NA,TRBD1,TGTGCCAGCAGCATTTTAAAGGGACAGGGAGTCTACGAGCAGTACTTC,CASSILKGQGVYEQYF
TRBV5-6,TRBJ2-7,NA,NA,TGTGCCAGCAGCCAGCAGGGGGGCTACTACGAGCAGTACTTC,CASSQQGGYYEQYF
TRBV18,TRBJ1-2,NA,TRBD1,TGTGCCAGCTCACCACCGCCGACAGGGGGCTCCTATGGCTACACCTTC,CASSPPPTGGSYGYTF
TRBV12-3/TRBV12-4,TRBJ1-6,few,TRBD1,TGTGCCAGCAGTACAGGGGCAGGATCACCCCTCCACTTT,CASSTGAGSPLHF
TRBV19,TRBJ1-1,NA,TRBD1,TGTGCCAGTCGCAGGGGGCTGAACACTGAAGCTTTCTTT,CASRRGLNTEAFF
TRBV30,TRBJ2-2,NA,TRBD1,TGTGCCTGGAAGATGTGGACAGGGAACACCGGGGAGCTGTTTTTT,CAWKMWTGNTGELFF
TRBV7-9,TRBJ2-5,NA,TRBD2,TGTGCCAGCTTACCCCCCTTCGGACTAGTACAGGAGACCCAGTACTTC,CASLPPFGLVQETQYF
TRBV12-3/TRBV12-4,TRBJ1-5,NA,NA,TGTGCCAGCAGTTTTCGGGTTAATCAGCCCCAGCATTTT,CASSFRVNQPQHF
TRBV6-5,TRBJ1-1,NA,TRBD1,TGTGCCAGCAGTTACGGGACAGGGGGGGCTTTCTTT,CASSYGTGGAFF
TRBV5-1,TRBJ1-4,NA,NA,TGCGCCAGCAGCCCGACAGAAACTAATGAAAAACTGTTTTTT,CASSPTETNEKLFF
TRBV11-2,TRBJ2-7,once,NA,TGTGCCAGCAGCGATGGCCAGAGGGTCTGGTCCTACGAGCAGTACTTC,CASSDGQRVWSYEQYF